The 21 T cell receptor beta chains in this list originate from one sample, sequenced in a study of persistence of HIV-infected CD4 T cells. Anti-CD3/anti-CD28 beads served as a nonspecific positive control stimulus. CD4+ T cells upregulating both CD40 ligand and CD69 were sorted as responding cells. These TCRs are of unknown antigen specificity. The libraries were made with immunoSEQ version 4 in survey mode. Assay used: immunoSEQ multiplex PCR; TCRdb lists only in-frame clones, some missing. The sample lists more than 35,000 clones; 91% were seen once. This sample comprised CD4+ T cells sorted from PBMCs after approximately 18-hour stimulation, obtained from a patient who received antiretroviral therapy. The source is an adult man with HIV who was CMV-seropositive.

V gene TRBV29-1 combines with J gene TRBJ1-4; a weak D match, TRBD1 (6 bases). This CDR3 has 13 residues. Germline V lookup: CDR1 SQVTM, CDR2 ANQGSEA. The V gene lost 4 bases and the J gene lost 3 bases, with 9 bases spanning the gap. The CDR3 nucleotides read TGCAGCGTTGTTTCAGGGGCTAATGAAAAACTGTTTTTT. It is translated as CSVVSGANEKLFF.

The V gene is TRBV7-9, the J gene TRBJ2-1; the D is unclear. V was trimmed by 1 base and J by 0 bases, leaving 7 bases between them. The CDR3 consists of 15 residues. CDR1 is SEHNR, CDR2 FQNEAQ, per germline (reference sequence). The CDR3 bases are TGTGCCAGCAGCTTAGTGCCAAGCTCCTACAATGAGCAGTTCTTC. It translates to CASSLVPSSYNEQFF.

CDR3 nucleotides: TGTGCCAGCATCCCACTCCGGGAGACGGCAGATACGCAGTATTTT. Translating it yields CASIPLRETADTQYF. J is TRBJ2-3 and V is TRBV7-9; D is possibly TRBD2 (6 bases). Germline-derived CDR1 and CDR2 are SEHNR and FQNEAQ (reference sequence). The V gene lost 7 bases and the J gene lost 4 bases, with 18 bases spanning the gap. CDR3 length equals 15 residues. Filled out from reference TRBV7-9 and TRBJ2-3, the complete variable domain reads DTGVSQNPRHKITKRGQNVTFRCDPISEHNRLYWYRQTLGQGPEFLTYFQNEAQLEKSRLLSDRFSAERPKGSFSTLEIQRTEQGDSAMYLCASIPLRETADTQYFGPGTRLTVL.

The chain joins TRBV7-2 to TRBJ2-7; perhaps TRBD1 as D (6 bases). The CDR3 length is 13 residues. Germline CDR1 and CDR2: SGHTA and FQGNSA. Trimming took off 3 bases at V and 3 bases at J, with 9 bases between the two ends. CDR3: CASSLDRHYEQYF. CDR3 coding DNA: TGTGCCAGCAGCTTGGACAGACACTACGAGCAGTACTTC.

The rearrangement links TRBV19 to TRBJ2-3; D is perhaps TRBD1 or TRBD2 (5 bases each). CDR1 LNHDA and CDR2 SQIVND come from the germline V gene (reference sequence). The CDR3 is 15 amino acids. Trimming left V 2 bases short and J 3 bases short, with 12 bases between. The CDR3 region is CASSIKARETDTQYF. The CDR3 region has the DNA TGTGCCAGTAGTATAAAGGCCAGGGAGACAGATACGCAGTATTTT. The complete variable domain, with remaining parts taken from reference TRBV19 and TRBJ2-3, reads DGGITQSPKYLFRKEGQNVTLSCEQNLNHDAMYWYRQDPGQGLRLIYYSQIVNDFQKGDIAEGYSVSREKKESFPLTVTSAQKNPTAFYLCASSIKARETDTQYFGPGTRLTVL.

The chain couples TRBV10-1 to TRBJ1-5; a possible D gene is TRBD1 (5 bases). The CDR3 length is 14 residues. Trimming took 8 bases from V and 1 from J, leaving 12 bases between them. The germline gives CDR1 WNHNN, CDR2 SYGVQD (reference sequence). The CDR3 here is CASSLWTSNQPQHF. The CDR3 DNA follows: TGCGCCAGCTCTCTATGGACAAGCAATCAGCCCCAGCATTTT.

The V and J genes are TRBV2 and TRBJ2-3, with TRBD1 matching over 7 bases. Germline assignment: CDR1 SNHLY and CDR2 FYNNEI. J lost 0 bases, V lost 8 bases, and 11 bases had no gene match. CDR3 length: 16 residues. This chain's CDR3 is CASLRTGDASTDTQYF. The CDR3 DNA reads as TGTGCCAGCCTCCGGACAGGAGACGCTAGCACAGATACGCAGTATTTT.

J is TRBJ2-1 and V is TRBV7-3; a possible D gene is TRBD2 (5 bases). The CDR3 sequence is 17 residues long. Germline loops: CDR1 SGHTA, CDR2 FQGTGA. With 2 bases removed from V and 0 bases from J, the gap between germline ends came to 14 bases. The CDR3 DNA reads as TGTGCCAGCAGCTTAGTACCCGGACGGGACTCCTACAATGAGCAGTTCTTC. This gives the protein CASSLVPGRDSYNEQFF.

The rearrangement joins TRBV25-1 to TRBJ1-6; TRBD1 might be the D (5 bases). The V gene's germline CDR1 is MGHDK and CDR2 SYGVNS. V was trimmed by 6 bases and J by 7 bases, leaving 19 bases between them. CDR3 length: 16 amino acids. CDR3 residues: CASSTTVTAWNSPLHF. In DNA, the CDR3 is TGTGCCAGCAGCACGACAGTCACGGCCTGGAATTCACCCCTCCACTTT.

V and J are TRBV7-2 and TRBJ1-5, with no clear D. V was pared by 3 bases and J by 4 bases, with 13 bases between. Germline CDR1 reads SGHTA; CDR2 reads FQGNSA. This CDR3 spans 15 amino acids. The CDR3 is CASSFQRASNQPQHF. DNA for the CDR3: TGTGCCAGCAGCTTCCAACGGGCCTCTAATCAGCCCCAGCATTTT.

The chain employs TRBV6-5 and TRBJ2-7; 7 bases map to TRBD1. The germline CDR1 and CDR2 sequences are MNHEY and SVGAGI. The CDR3 totals 14 residues. After removal of 5 bases from V and 0 bases from J, the junction contained 4 bases not matched to a gene. CDR3 region: CASSRDSSSYEQYF. CDR3 in DNA: TGTGCCAGCAGTAGGGACAGCAGCTCCTACGAGCAGTACTTC.

The gene calls are TRBV2 and TRBJ1-2; a possible D gene is TRBD1 (5 bases). This CDR3 has 12 amino acids. Germline lookup yields CDR1 SNHLY and CDR2 FYNNEI. Trimming took 6 bases from V and 6 from J, leaving 11 bases between them. Here the CDR3 DNA reads TGTGCCAGCAGACAGGAATATAATGGCTACACCTTC. It specifies CASRQEYNGYTF.

The chain employs TRBV7-9 and TRBJ2-6, with D possibly being TRBD2 (6 bases). This CDR3 is 15 amino acids long. Germline CDR1 SEHNR, CDR2 FQNEAQ (reference sequence). Trimming shortened V by 4 bases and J by 1 base, and 8 bases separated the two germline ends. CDR3 nucleotides: TGTGCCAGCAGCTCCGCGGGATCTGGGGCCAACGTCCTGACTTTC. Translated, it gives CASSSAGSGANVLTF.

The J gene is TRBJ2-5, the V gene TRBV3-1 (or the pseudogene TRBV3-2), with 14 bases lining up with TRBD2. Germline CDR1 and CDR2: LGHDT and YNNKEL (reference sequence). This CDR3 contains 16 residues. The junction had 6 bases not matched to a gene; V was cut back by 4 bases and J by 5 bases. The CDR3 reads CASSRGTSGGRETQYF. In DNA form, the CDR3 reads TGTGCCAGCAGCCGAGGGACTAGCGGGGGTAGGGAGACCCAGTACTTC.

This clone was found once. V gene TRBV28 combines with J gene TRBJ2-3; possible D gene TRBD1, 5 bases. The V end was cut by 2 bases, the J end by 4 bases, with 16 bases between. Germline lookup yields CDR1 MDHEN and CDR2 SYDVKM. This CDR3 is 16 amino acids long. This CDR3 reads CASSLRFGQGPDTQYF. The DNA for the CDR3 is TGTGCCAGCAGTTTAAGGTTTGGGCAGGGTCCAGATACGCAGTATTTT.

The rearrangement joins TRBV7-2 to TRBJ2-7; 7 bases align to TRBD2. Trimming cost V 1 base and J 0 bases; bases outside gene matches: 12. Germline V CDR1 and CDR2: SGHTA, FQGNSA. The CDR3 sequence is 18 residues long. CDR3 region: CASSLGALWRGSSYEQYF. CDR3 sequence (DNA): TGTGCCAGCAGCTTAGGGGCCTTATGGCGGGGGAGCTCCTACGAGCAGTACTTC.

V and J are TRBV6-5 and TRBJ1-5; D is perhaps TRBD1 (6 bases). This CDR3 is built from 15 residues. Germline V gene data show CDR1 as MNHEY and CDR2 as SVGAGI. Trimming left V 5 bases short and J 4 bases short, with 15 bases between. CDR3 amino acids: CASSILGGGNQPQHF. The CDR3 bases are TGTGCCAGCAGTATTCTAGGGGGGGGGAATCAGCCCCAGCATTTT.

This clone appeared a few times. The chain links TRBV24-1 to TRBJ2-1, with 7 bases fitting TRBD1. The CDR3 is made up of 17 amino acids. After removal of 4 bases from V and 4 bases from J, the junction contained 12 bases not matched to a gene. Germline V gives CDR1 KGHDR, CDR2 SFDVKD. CDR3 bases: TGTGCCACCAGTGACCGTCCCCGACAGGGATTATACAATGAGCAGTTCTTC. Translated, it gives CATSDRPRQGLYNEQFF.

The chain uses TRBV10-3 and TRBJ2-2; the match to TRBD1 covers 8 bases. The V gene's germline CDR1 is ENHRY and CDR2 SYGVKD. The V and J ends lost 2 bases and 2 bases, in that order; junction bases with no gene match: 13. The CDR3 contains 19 residues. CDR3 nucleotides: TGTGCCATCAGTGAGCAGCCGGGGGCCGGGACAGGAAACACCGGGGAGCTGTTTTTT. Protein sequence: CAISEQPGAGTGNTGELFF.

DNA for the CDR3: TGTGCCAGCAGCTCGTCGGTCATCAACACTGAAGCTTTCTTT. This codes for CASSSSVINTEAFF. V usage is TRBV5-5 and J usage is TRBJ1-1, with no clear D. This CDR3 is 14 amino acids long. Germline V gene lookup returns CDR1 SGHKS and CDR2 YYEKEE (reference sequence). Trimming pared 3 bases from V and 2 bases from J, leaving 11 bases between.

The chain recombines TRBV11-3 with TRBJ2-1, with 7 bases fitting TRBD2. CDR1 is SGHNT and CDR2 is YENEEA in the germline V gene. CDR3 length equals 15 residues. V was pared by 5 bases and J by 4 bases, with 8 bases of the junction left unmatched. CDR3 nucleotide sequence: TGTGCCAGCAGCAAAGACGTGGGAGGGTACAATGAGCAGTTCTTC. Translated, it gives CASSKDVGGYNEQFF.